This record concerns one T cell receptor (beta chain) sequence. The CDR3 sequence is 16 residues long. The ends lost 5 bases at V and 9 bases at J; junction bases unmatched: 8. The germline V gene encodes CDR1 SGHAT and CDR2 FQNNGV. In the original processing: Estimation of nucleated cell counts was performed using reference gene primer amplification. Sequencing used immunoSEQ multiplex PCR; TCRdb keeps in-frame clones, though not all of them. The V and J calls and clone size are taken from that table; D and trimming were inferred from the DNA. Of about 170,000 clones listed, 85% to 90% were seen once; the top ten hold approximately 2.1%. The sample comes from a study of blood T cell repertoires in COVID-19.

The chain couples TRBV11-2 to TRBJ2-1, with 15 bases identical to TRBD2. This receptor was identified in a man in his fifties who had recovered from COVID-19. The sequenced sample consisted of peripheral blood. The CDR3 here is CASSVGTSGGIGEQFF. The DNA of the CDR3 is TGTGCCAGCAGCGTCGGGACTAGCGGGGGGATAGGTGAGCAGTTCTTC.